A single T cell receptor beta chain is shown here with its context. As yet, its antigen is unknown. The entry originates in a study of post-analysis software for immune sequencing data. On the study more broadly: Several disease courses (relapsing-remitting, secondary progressive and progressive-relapsing) of multiple sclerosis were included.

V was trimmed by 4 bases and J by 2 bases, leaving 5 bases between them. CDR3 length: 13 amino acids. The germline gives CDR1 KGHDR, CDR2 SFDVKD. General study results and limits: Under the F measure, samples that were prepared in one batch clustered strongly together. Multiple sclerosis patients had significantly lower normalized Chao1 diversity than controls. Roughly 5 TRBV segments, TRBV5-6, TRBV5-1 and TRBV20-1 among them, were found more frequent in patients than controls.

Presence of unique molecular identifiers characterized the TCR beta cDNA libraries. A population of roughly 0.9 to 11 million T cells gave rise to 450,000 to 500,000 cDNA molecules. TCRdb itself ran the PCR reads through MiXCR, one entry per CDR3 protein. This table has some 690,000 distinct CDR3 sequences, about 60% appearing once. This chain uses TRBV24-1 with TRBJ1-5, with D perhaps TRBD1 (5 bases). Sequencing was done on a sample of blood. The clonotype was recovered from a girl aged 2 to 10 with multiple sclerosis. CDR3 protein: CATSEGGNQPQHF. The CDR3 DNA follows: TGTGCCACCAGTGAAGGGGGCAATCAGCCCCAGCATTTT.